This T cell receptor (beta chain) appears in the sequencing data of a study of blood T cells in healthy people across ages. Study findings and constraints: It was not possible, with unsorted PBMCs, to conclusively compare naive and antigen-experienced cells. When set beside aged donors, long-lived donors presented more naive CD4+ cells and higher diversity.

About this clonotype itself: Its antigen is not known.

A second roughly 7 to 11 cycle PCR used barcoded and J-beta primers. MiXCR, applied by TCRdb to the 5' RACE reads, yields one record per CDR3 protein. The table shows roughly 2 million distinct CDR3 sequences, with approximately 50% occurring only once. The CDR3 covers 15 residues. Germline V gives CDR1 SGHRS, CDR2 YFSETQ. The germline V and J ends were trimmed by 3 bases and 5 bases, with 17 bases remaining between them. The sample taken for sequencing was blood. The gene calls are TRBV5-1 and TRBJ2-5, with a tentative D call TRBD1 (6 bases). The receptor was isolated from a woman aged 35 to 49 in good health. CDR3 sequence reads: CASSSGQTGRETQYF. The CDR3 nucleotides are TGCGCCAGCAGCTCCGGACAGACAGGTCGGGAGACCCAGTACTTC.